Described below is a single T cell receptor beta chain sequence and its context. Its target is unknown. The authors loaded roughly 200 ng DNA, 27,000 or so T cell genomes, into sorted-subset replicate PCRs. Per the original methods: ImmunoSEQ sequences covered only the junction and lacked quality scores; filtering therefore differed. TCRdb's copy holds only in-frame clones and misses some; the assay was immunoSEQ multiplex PCR. V and J calls and clone size are as listed in that table; D and trimming were resolved from the DNA. The table has 2 million to 2.5 million clones, less than 95% seen once. The source of the sample is a study of shared clonotypes between healthy human individuals. The V end lost 3 bases, the J end lost 3 bases, and 11 bases lay between the germline ends. Germline V lookup: CDR1 KGHSH, CDR2 LQKENI. The CDR3 totals 15 residues. Points from the study as a whole: Generally, naive subsets came out with larger estimated richness than memory subsets.

The V call is TRBV18, the J call TRBJ2-2, with a tentative D call TRBD1 (5 bases). The receptor's source is a man between 18 and 29 years old in good health. Some clones in this sample may be carry-over from other donors' samples. Sequencing was done on a sample of naive CD4+ T cells from PBMCs. Sample subset: CD45RA+ positively selected. The CDR3 DNA reads as TGTGCCAGCTCACCCCAGGGCACAGACACCGGGGAGCTGTTTTTT. Residues: CASSPQGTDTGELFF.